A selection of T cell receptor beta chains follows, all from one sample in a study of Ad26.COV2.S vaccination and SARS-CoV-2 variants. Data came from immunoSEQ multiplex PCR; TCRdb stores just in-frame clones and leaves some out. There are around 310,000 clones in the sample; 85% to 90% occur only once, and 5.5% lies in the top ten. The sample in question was peripheral blood, obtained in a trial of Ad26.COV2.S vaccine versus placebo. All receptors come from a person between 18 and 65 years old who received the Ad26.COV2.S COVID-19 vaccine or a placebo. Both conserved end residues are part of each CDR3. A D gene is named only where the DNA matches it firmly. The listing skips clone size in some rows; elsewhere it reads once, few, many or a size class.

V gene,J gene,clone size,D gene,CDR3 DNA,CDR3 protein
TRBV18,TRBJ1-1,.,.,TGTGCCAGCTCACCACAAGGAGGGGGGACTGAAGCTTTCTTT,CASSPQGGGTEAFF
TRBV4-1,TRBJ2-1,.,.,TGCGCCAGCAGCCAAGATCGAACTAGGGGCGATGAGCAGTTCTTC,CASSQDRTRGDEQFF
TRBV19,TRBJ1-2,once,.,TGTGCCAGTAGTATATCCCTCAGGAGGAGCGATGGCTACACCTTC,CASSISLRRSDGYTF
TRBV6-5,TRBJ1-1,.,.,TGTGCCAGCAGTTACTCGGGAGCTATGAACACTGAAGCTTTCTTT,CASSYSGAMNTEAFF
TRBV2,TRBJ2-1,.,TRBD1,TGTGCCAGCAGTGGGTGGGACAGGGGAGGCTATGAGCAGTTCTTC,CASSGWDRGGYEQFF
TRBV10-1,TRBJ1-4,.,.,TGCGCCAGCAGTGCCTGGTTCAATGAAAAACTGTTTTTT,CASSAWFNEKLFF
TRBV2,TRBJ1-2,.,.,TGTGCCAGCAGTAACCCCAGGGCCACCAGCTATGGCTACACCTTC,CASSNPRATSYGYTF
TRBV9,TRBJ1-1,.,TRBD1,TGTGCCAGCAGCGCGGACAGGGGGTTCATCACTGAAGCTTTCTTT,CASSADRGFITEAFF
TRBV24-1,TRBJ2-3,.,.,TGTGCCACCAGTGATAGGTCCTTAACTGGCACAGATACGCAGTATTTT,CATSDRSLTGTDTQYF
TRBV9,TRBJ2-1,.,TRBD2,TGTGCCAGCAGAGACCTAGCGGGTGCCTACAATGAGCAGTTCTTC,CASRDLAGAYNEQFF
TRBV28,TRBJ1-1,.,.,TGTGCCAGCAGTCCTCATGCGACAGGGAACACTGAAGCTTTCTTT,CASSPHATGNTEAFF
TRBV7-2,TRBJ1-2,.,TRBD1,TGTGCCAGCAGCTCCGACAGGGCCTATGGCTACACCTTC,CASSSDRAYGYTF
TRBV18,TRBJ1-4,.,.,TGTGCCAGCTCCCTCGGGGGGTTTGAGAATGAAAAACTGTTTTTT,CASSLGGFENEKLFF
TRBV9,TRBJ2-1,.,TRBD2,TGTGCCAGCAGCCCCCGGGTTGGGACTAGCGGCTACAATGAGCAGTTCTTC,CASSPRVGTSGYNEQFF
TRBV4-3,TRBJ2-1,.,.,TGCGCCAGCAGCCGCGAAGGCGGTCTGTTTGAGCAGTTCTTC,CASSREGGLFEQFF
TRBV7-6,TRBJ2-5,.,.,TGTGCCAGCAGCTTCCAAGAGACCCAGTACTTC,CASSFQETQYF
TRBV7-2,TRBJ1-2,.,TRBD1,TGTGCCAGCAGCGAGACAGGGGGAATCGTGCGCTACACCTTC,CASSETGGIVRYTF